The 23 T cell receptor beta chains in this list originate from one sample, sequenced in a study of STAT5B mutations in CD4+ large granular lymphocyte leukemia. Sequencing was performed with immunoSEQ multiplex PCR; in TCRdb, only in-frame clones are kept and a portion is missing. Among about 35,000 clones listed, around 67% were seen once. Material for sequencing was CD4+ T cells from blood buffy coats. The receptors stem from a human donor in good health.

This CDR3 reads CASSSGVPSVTQYF. CDR3 bases: TGTGCCAGCAGCTCGGGGGTCCCCTCGGTGACGCAGTATTTT. This chain links TRBV7-6 with TRBJ2-3, with D perhaps matching TRBD2 (6 bases). Trimming cost V 4 bases and J 9 bases, with 17 bases left between them. The CDR3 length is 14 residues. The germline V gene encodes CDR1 SGHVS and CDR2 FNYEAQ.

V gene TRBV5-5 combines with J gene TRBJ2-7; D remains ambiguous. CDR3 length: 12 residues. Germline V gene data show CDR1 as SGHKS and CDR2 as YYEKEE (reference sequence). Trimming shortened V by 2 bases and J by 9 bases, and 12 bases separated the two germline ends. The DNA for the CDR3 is TGTGCCAGCAGCTTCAGTGCGCTGGGGCAGTACTTC. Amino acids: CASSFSALGQYF.

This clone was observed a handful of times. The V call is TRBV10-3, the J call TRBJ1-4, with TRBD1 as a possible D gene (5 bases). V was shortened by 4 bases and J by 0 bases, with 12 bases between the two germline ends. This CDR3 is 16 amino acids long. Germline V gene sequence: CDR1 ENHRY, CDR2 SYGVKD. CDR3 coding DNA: TGTGCCATCAGTGGGGGGACGGGTGCAACTAATGAAAAACTGTTTTTT. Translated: CAISGGTGATNEKLFF.

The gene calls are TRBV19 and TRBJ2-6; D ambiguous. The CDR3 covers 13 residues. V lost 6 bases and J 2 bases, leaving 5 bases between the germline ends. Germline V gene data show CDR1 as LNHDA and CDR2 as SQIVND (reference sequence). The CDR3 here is CASSQAGANVLTF. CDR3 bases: TGTGCCAGTAGCCAAGCTGGGGCCAACGTCCTGACTTTC.

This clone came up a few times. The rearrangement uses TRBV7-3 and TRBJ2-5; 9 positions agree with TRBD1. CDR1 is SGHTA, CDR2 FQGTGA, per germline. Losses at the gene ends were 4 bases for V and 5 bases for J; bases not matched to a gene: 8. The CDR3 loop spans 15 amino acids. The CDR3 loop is CASSSSGTGKETQYF. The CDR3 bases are TGTGCCAGCAGCTCCTCCGGGACAGGGAAGGAGACCCAGTACTTC. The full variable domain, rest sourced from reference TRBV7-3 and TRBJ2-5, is GAGVSQTPSNKVTEKGKYVELRCDPISGHTALYWYRQSLGQGPEFLIYFQGTGAADDSGLPNDRFFAVRPEGSVSTLKIQRTERGDSAVYLCASSSSGTGKETQYFGPGTRLLVL.

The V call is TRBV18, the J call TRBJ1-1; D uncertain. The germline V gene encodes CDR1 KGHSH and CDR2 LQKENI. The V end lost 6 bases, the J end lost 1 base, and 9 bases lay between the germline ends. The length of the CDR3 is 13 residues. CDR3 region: CASSPNWNTEAFF. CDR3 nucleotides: TGTGCCAGCTCTCCTAACTGGAACACTGAAGCTTTCTTT.

DNA of the CDR3: TGTGCCAGTAGTGCGGACAGGGTCAATCAGCCCCAGCATTTT. Its translation is CASSADRVNQPQHF. V and J are TRBV19 and TRBJ1-5, with 8 bases matching TRBD1. The V gene's germline CDR1 is LNHDA and CDR2 SQIVND (reference sequence). The CDR3 sequence is 14 residues long. Unmatched junction bases numbered 3, after V lost 5 bases and J lost 3 bases.

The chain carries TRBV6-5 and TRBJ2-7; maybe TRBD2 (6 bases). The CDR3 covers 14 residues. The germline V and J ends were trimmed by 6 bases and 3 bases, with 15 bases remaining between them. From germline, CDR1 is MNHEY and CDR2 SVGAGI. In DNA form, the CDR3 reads TGTGCCAGCAGCCGAACCATCGGGGGCTACGAGCAGTACTTC. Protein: CASSRTIGGYEQYF.

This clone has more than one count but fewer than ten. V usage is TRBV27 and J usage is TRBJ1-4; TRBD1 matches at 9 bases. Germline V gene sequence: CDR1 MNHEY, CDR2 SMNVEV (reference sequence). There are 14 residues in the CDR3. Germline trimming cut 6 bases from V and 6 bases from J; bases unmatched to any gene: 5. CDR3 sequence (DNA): TGTGCCAGCAGGTCGGGACAGGGATATGAAAAACTGTTTTTT. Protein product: CASRSGQGYEKLFF.

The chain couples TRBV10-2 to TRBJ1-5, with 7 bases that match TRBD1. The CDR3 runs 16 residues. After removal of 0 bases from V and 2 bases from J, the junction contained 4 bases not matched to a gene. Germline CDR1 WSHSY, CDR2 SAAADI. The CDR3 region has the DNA TGCGCCAGCAGTGAGTCGAGGGGGACAGGCAATCAGCCCCAGCATTTT. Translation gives CASSESRGTGNQPQHF.

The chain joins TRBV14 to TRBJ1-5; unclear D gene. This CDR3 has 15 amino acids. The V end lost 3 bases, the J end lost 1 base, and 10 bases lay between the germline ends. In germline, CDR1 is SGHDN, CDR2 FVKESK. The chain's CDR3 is CASSQGGGSNQPQHF. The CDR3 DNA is TGTGCCAGCAGCCAGGGAGGCGGGAGCAATCAGCCCCAGCATTTT.

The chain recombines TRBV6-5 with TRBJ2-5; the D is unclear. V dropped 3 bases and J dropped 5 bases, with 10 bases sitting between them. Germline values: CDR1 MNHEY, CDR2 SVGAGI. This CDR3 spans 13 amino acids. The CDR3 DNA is TGTGCCAGCAGTTATTGGTCCGGCGAGACCCAGTACTTC. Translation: CASSYWSGETQYF.

The CDR3: CASSLSGGRVEKLFF. In nucleotides, the CDR3 is TGTGCCAGCAGCTTAAGCGGGGGGCGGGTTGAAAAACTGTTTTTT. The rearrangement uses TRBV7-8 and TRBJ1-4; D may be TRBD1 (6 bases). The germline V gene encodes CDR1 SGHVS and CDR2 FQNEAQ. Trimming shortened V by 2 bases and J by 7 bases, and 14 bases separated the two germline ends. This CDR3 comprises 15 residues. The full variable domain, rest sourced from reference TRBV7-8 and TRBJ1-4, is GAGVSQSPRYKVAKRGQDVALRCDPISGHVSLFWYQQALGQGPEFLTYFQNEAQLDKSGLPSDRFFAERPEGSVSTLKIQRTQQEDSAVYLCASSLSGGRVEKLFFGSGTQLSVL.

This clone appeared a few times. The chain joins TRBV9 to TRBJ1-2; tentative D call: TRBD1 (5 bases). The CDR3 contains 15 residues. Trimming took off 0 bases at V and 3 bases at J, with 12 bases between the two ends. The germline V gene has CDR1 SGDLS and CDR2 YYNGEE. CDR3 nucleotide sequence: TGTGCCAGCAGCGTAGTACCGGGACCCTACTATGGCTACACCTTC. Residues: CASSVVPGPYYGYTF.

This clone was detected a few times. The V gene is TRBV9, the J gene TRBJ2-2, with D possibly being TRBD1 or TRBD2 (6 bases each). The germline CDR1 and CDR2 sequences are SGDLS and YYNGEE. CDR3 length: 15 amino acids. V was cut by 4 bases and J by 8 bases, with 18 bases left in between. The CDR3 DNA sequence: TGTGCCAGCAGCCCCTCGGGGGACACACGGGGGGAGCTGTTTTTT. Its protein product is CASSPSGDTRGELFF.

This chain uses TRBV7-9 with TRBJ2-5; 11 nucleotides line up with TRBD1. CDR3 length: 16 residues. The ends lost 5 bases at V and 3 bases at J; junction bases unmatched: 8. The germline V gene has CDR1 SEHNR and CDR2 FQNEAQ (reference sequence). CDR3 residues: CASSGNLGQGEETQYF. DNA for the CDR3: TGTGCCAGCAGCGGAAACCTGGGACAGGGGGAAGAGACCCAGTACTTC.

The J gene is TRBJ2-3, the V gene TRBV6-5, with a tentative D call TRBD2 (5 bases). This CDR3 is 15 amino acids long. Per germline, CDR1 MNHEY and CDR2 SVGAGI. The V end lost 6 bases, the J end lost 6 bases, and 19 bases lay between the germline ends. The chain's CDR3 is CASRAPGIRVDTQYF. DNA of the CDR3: TGTGCCAGCAGGGCACCGGGGATACGGGTGGATACGCAGTATTTT.

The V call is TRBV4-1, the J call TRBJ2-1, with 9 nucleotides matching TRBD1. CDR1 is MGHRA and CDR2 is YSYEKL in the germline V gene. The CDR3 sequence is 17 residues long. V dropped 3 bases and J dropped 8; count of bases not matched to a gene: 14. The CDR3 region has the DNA TGCGCCAGCAGCCACCCGAGGCGGGACAGGGAGGTGTATGAGCAGTTCTTC. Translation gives CASSHPRRDREVYEQFF.

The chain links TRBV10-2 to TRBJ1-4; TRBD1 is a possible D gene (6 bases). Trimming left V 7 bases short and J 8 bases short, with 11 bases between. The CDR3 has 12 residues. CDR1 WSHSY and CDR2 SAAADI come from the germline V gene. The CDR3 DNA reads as TGCGCCAGCAAGGCAGGGGAGGAAAAACTGTTTTTT. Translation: CASKAGEEKLFF.

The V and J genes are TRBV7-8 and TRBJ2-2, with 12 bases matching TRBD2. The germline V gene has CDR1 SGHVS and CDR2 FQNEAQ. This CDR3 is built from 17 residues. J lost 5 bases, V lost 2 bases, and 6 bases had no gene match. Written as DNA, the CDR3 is TGTGCCAGCAGCTTATCTAGCGGGGGGGCCGGGACCGGGGAGCTGTTTTTT. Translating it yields CASSLSSGGAGTGELFF.

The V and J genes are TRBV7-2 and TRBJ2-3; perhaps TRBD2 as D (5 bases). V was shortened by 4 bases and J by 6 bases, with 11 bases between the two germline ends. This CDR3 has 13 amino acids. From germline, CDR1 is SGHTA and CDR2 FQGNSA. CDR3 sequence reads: CASSSGGRDTQYF. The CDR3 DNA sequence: TGTGCCAGCAGCTCCGGAGGTAGGGATACGCAGTATTTT.

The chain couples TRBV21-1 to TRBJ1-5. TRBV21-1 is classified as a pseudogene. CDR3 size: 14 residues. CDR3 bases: TGTGCCAGCAGCCCATCAAGTAGCAATCAGCCCCAGCATTTT. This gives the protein CASSPSSSNQPQHF.

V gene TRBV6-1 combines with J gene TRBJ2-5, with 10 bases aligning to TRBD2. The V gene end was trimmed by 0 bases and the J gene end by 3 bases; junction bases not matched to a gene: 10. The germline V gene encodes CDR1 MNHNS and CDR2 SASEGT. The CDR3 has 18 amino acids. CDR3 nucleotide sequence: TGTGCCAGCAGTGAAGCGCTGGGTAGCGGGGGGACCGAAGAGACCCAGTACTTC. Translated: CASSEALGSGGTEETQYF.